These 20 T cell receptor beta chains came from one sample sequenced in a study of OX40 agonist ivuxolimab in advanced cancers. Sequencing was performed with immunoSEQ multiplex PCR; in TCRdb, only in-frame clones are kept and a portion is missing. The sample lists over 55,000 clones; around 84% were seen once. Sequencing was performed on CD4+ or CD8+ T cells sorted from blood, taken in a trial of the OX40 agonist ivuxolimab. The receptor set was obtained from an adult with an advanced solid tumor such as melanoma, head and neck, liver or kidney cancer.

V usage is TRBV27 and J usage is TRBJ1-1; maybe TRBD1 (5 bases). Germline V gene data show CDR1 as MNHEY and CDR2 as SMNVEV (reference sequence). This CDR3 comprises 13 residues. V lost 3 bases to trimming and J lost 3 bases, with 8 bases between them. Written as DNA, the CDR3 is TGTGCCAGCAGTTTGGTAGGGGACACTGAAGCTTTCTTT. Encoded protein: CASSLVGDTEAFF.

This sequence joins TRBV9 and TRBJ2-5, with 12 bases fitting TRBD2. V gave up 4 bases and J gave up 5 bases; unmatched junction bases: 15. From germline, CDR1 is SGDLS and CDR2 YYNGEE. CDR3 length equals 18 residues. The CDR3 DNA reads TGTGCCAGCAGCCCCCGTTCTAGCGGGGGGGCCGGAATGGAGACCCAGTACTTC. Its translation: CASSPRSSGGAGMETQYF.

The chain uses TRBV19 and TRBJ2-2, with 7 bases fitting TRBD2. The CDR3 contains 13 residues. Germline V gives CDR1 LNHDA, CDR2 SQIVND (reference sequence). V shed 6 bases and J 6 bases; nucleotides not matched to a gene: 4. CDR3 sequence: CASRTAGAGELFF. The CDR3 DNA sequence: TGTGCCAGTAGGACCGCGGGAGCCGGGGAGCTGTTTTTT.

This clone was picked up one time. The chain links TRBV6-6 to TRBJ1-4, with TRBD1 identical over 11 bases. Trimming took 6 bases from V and 6 from J; bases not matched to a gene: 3. The germline V gene encodes CDR1 MNHNY and CDR2 SVGAGI (reference sequence). The CDR3 contains 14 residues. The CDR3: CASRGGQGDEKLFF. The CDR3 bases are TGTGCCAGCAGGGGGGGACAGGGGGATGAAAAACTGTTTTTT.

V and J are TRBV7-2 and TRBJ2-7, with TRBD2 identical over 7 bases. The CDR3 totals 15 residues. V was pared by 5 bases and J by 4 bases, with 11 bases of the junction left unmatched. Looked up from germline, CDR1 is SGHTA and CDR2 is FQGNSA. CDR3 region: CASSPMAGEGYEQYF. CDR3 nucleotides: TGTGCCAGCAGCCCTATGGCGGGAGAAGGTTACGAGCAGTACTTC.

The chain has TRBV6-1 and TRBJ1-2; no reliable D call. Germline V gene data show CDR1 as MNHNS and CDR2 as SASEGT. Deletions cut 6 bases from V and 4 bases from J, with 18 bases between. The CDR3 runs 15 residues. The CDR3 sequence is CASSEWQIHGYGYTF. CDR3 DNA sequence: TGTGCCAGCAGCGAGTGGCAGATTCATGGCTATGGCTACACCTTC.

The V gene is TRBV5-1, the J gene TRBJ2-3; 7 bases fit TRBD2. Germline lookup yields CDR1 SGHRS and CDR2 YFSETQ. This CDR3 has 14 amino acids. J lost 3 bases, V lost 2 bases, and 3 bases had no gene match. CDR3 amino acids: CASSFGLVTDTQYF. Here the CDR3 DNA reads TGCGCCAGCAGCTTCGGACTAGTAACAGATACGCAGTATTTT.

This sequence joins TRBV2 and TRBJ1-2; D uncertain. The V gene's germline CDR1 is SNHLY and CDR2 FYNNEI. The CDR3 length is 13 residues. V was clipped by 1 base and J by 4 bases, with 7 bases between them. The CDR3 nucleotides are TGTGCCAGCAGTGAAGAAAGGGTCTATGGCTACACCTTC. This translates into CASSEERVYGYTF.

This rearrangement joins TRBV15 to TRBJ2-7; D gene ambiguous. Trimming took off 4 bases at V and 6 bases at J, with 10 bases between the two ends. CDR3 length: 12 residues. CDR1 and CDR2 from the germline V gene are LNHNV and YYDKDF (reference sequence). The CDR3 nucleotides read TGTGCCACCAGCATTATCTCGGGCGAGCAGTACTTC. This sequence encodes CATSIISGEQYF.

V is TRBV5-6 and J is TRBJ2-7, with 9 positions matching TRBD1. V was pared by 4 bases and J by 3 bases, with 11 bases of the junction left unmatched. CDR1 and CDR2 from the germline V gene are SGHDT and YYEEEE. This CDR3 is built from 16 residues. As DNA, the CDR3 is TGTGCCAGCAGCCCTAGTCCCGGGACAGGGATCTACGAGCAGTACTTC. It is translated as CASSPSPGTGIYEQYF.

This clone was detected only once. CDR3 sequence: CASSSPWTANYGYTF. CDR3 coding DNA: TGTGCCAGCAGTTCGCCCTGGACAGCTAACTATGGCTACACCTTC. The chain couples TRBV6-5 to TRBJ1-2; D possibly corresponds to TRBD1 (6 bases). Germline CDR1 and CDR2: MNHEY and SVGAGI. The CDR3 runs 15 residues. Trimming removed 4 bases at V and 0 bases at J, with 12 bases between.

The chain couples TRBV6-1 to TRBJ2-7; D is unclear. The CDR3 is 12 residues long. CDR1 is MNHNS and CDR2 is SASEGT in the germline V gene. The V and J ends lost 0 bases and 5 bases respectively, with 5 bases between them. CDR3 bases: TGTGCCAGCAGTGAAGCGATGGACGAGCAGTACTTC. This codes for CASSEAMDEQYF.

This clone appeared a single time. V and J are TRBV2 and TRBJ2-4; no clear D gene. The CDR3 length is 12 residues. The V and J ends lost 8 bases and 0 bases respectively, with 5 bases between them. From germline, CDR1 is SNHLY and CDR2 FYNNEI. CDR3 amino acids: CASEVAKNIQYF. The DNA of the CDR3 is TGTGCCAGCGAGGTAGCCAAAAACATTCAGTACTTC. The full variable domain, its missing parts supplied by reference TRBV2 and TRBJ2-4, is EPEVTQTPSHQVTQMGQEVILRCVPISNHLYFYWYRQILGQKVEFLVSFYNNEISEKSEIFDDQFSVERPDGSNFTLKIRSTKLEDSAMYFCASEVAKNIQYFGAGTRLSVL.

The J gene is TRBJ2-7, the V gene TRBV6-5; the match to TRBD1 covers 9 bases. This CDR3 is built from 15 residues. V dropped 2 bases and J dropped 4; count of bases not matched to a gene: 6. Germline assignment: CDR1 MNHEY and CDR2 SVGAGI. The CDR3 coding sequence is TGTGCCAGCAGTTACCGGGGACAGGGCGGATACGAGCAGTACTTC. It yields the protein CASSYRGQGGYEQYF.

This chain links TRBV2 with TRBJ1-1; TRBD1 is a possible D gene (5 bases). V lost 7 bases and J lost 11, with 17 bases in between. CDR3 length: 12 residues. Germline V gene sequence: CDR1 SNHLY, CDR2 FYNNEI. The CDR3 DNA sequence: TGTGCCAGCAATATAGGGGTGGTTTGGGCTTTCTTT. Protein sequence: CASNIGVVWAFF.

CDR3 amino acids: CALKDRGAGNTIYF. The CDR3 DNA follows: TGTGCCCTCAAAGACAGGGGCGCTGGAAACACCATATATTTT. The rearrangement links TRBV28 to TRBJ1-3; 8 bases align to TRBD1. Germline trimming cut 11 bases from V and 2 bases from J; bases unmatched to any gene: 8. The CDR3 loop spans 14 amino acids. Germline CDR1 MDHEN, CDR2 SYDVKM.

The gene calls are TRBV5-8 and TRBJ2-1; the D is unclear. Per the germline V gene, CDR1 is SGHTS and CDR2 is YDEGEE. The CDR3 runs 13 residues. With 6 bases removed from V and 5 bases from J, the gap between germline ends came to 12 bases. The CDR3 protein is CASKAWDHNEQFF. CDR3 nucleotides: TGTGCCAGCAAAGCGTGGGATCACAATGAGCAGTTCTTC.

The CDR3 DNA reads as TGTGCCAGCTCACCACAGCAGTGGGGGGCTCGGGGTGATCAGGATGAAGCTTTCTTT. Encoded protein: CASSPQQWGARGDQDEAFF. The genes are TRBV18 and TRBJ1-1; maybe TRBD1 (6 bases). From germline, CDR1 is KGHSH and CDR2 LQKENI. CDR3 length: 19 amino acids. Trimming left V 1 base short and J 7 bases short, with 28 bases between.

This chain's CDR3 is CASSQDGGGYGGRTGELFF. The CDR3 region has the DNA TGTGCCAGCAGTCAAGACGGGGGAGGTTACGGGGGCAGAACCGGGGAGCTGTTTTTT. The chain has TRBV6-1 and TRBJ2-2; the D call may be TRBD1 or TRBD2 (6 bases each). V shed 5 bases and J shed 5 bases, with 27 bases lying between them. CDR3 length: 19 residues. From germline, CDR1 is MNHNS and CDR2 SASEGT.

The CDR3 DNA follows: TGCGCCAGCAGCCAGTTGAACCGTGAAGCTTTCTTT. Amino acid sequence: CASSQLNREAFF. The gene calls are TRBV4-1 and TRBJ1-1; D is undetermined. The germline CDR1 and CDR2 sequences are MGHRA and YSYEKL. Deletions cut 3 bases from V and 7 bases from J, with 9 bases between. There are 12 residues in the CDR3.